This T cell receptor (beta chain) was identified during a study of blood T cell repertoires in COVID-19. Study details: Whether acute or convalescent, the COVID-19 samples came from the United States, Italy and Spain. Sources were T cells, B-cell-depleted T cells, or PBMCs; the material itself was cDNA or gDNA.

The CDR3 runs 15 residues. V lost 5 bases, J lost 4 bases, and 6 bases stayed unmatched. From germline, CDR1 is LNHDA and CDR2 SQIVND (reference sequence). Only in-frame clones appear in the TCRdb table, and some are missing; sequencing was by immunoSEQ multiplex PCR. Here the sample spans about 250,000 clones, roughly nine tenths being singletons. This receptor was taken from a middle-aged woman who had recovered from COVID-19. This rearrangement joins TRBV19 to TRBJ2-2; 8 positions agree with TRBD2. Sequencing was done on a sample of peripheral blood. CDR3 bases: TGTGCCAGTAGTCGGGCTAGCGGGTTCACCGGGGAGCTGTTTTTT. Translating it yields CASSRASGFTGELFF.